The subject of this entry is one TCR beta chain. Its antigen is as yet unknown. The assay was run at deep level. Each subset's genomic DNA was split evenly across several immunoSEQ plates. Assay used: immunoSEQ multiplex PCR; TCRdb lists only in-frame clones, some missing. The repertoire includes around 500,000 clones, 75% to 85% of them detected once, and 10% to 15% sits in the top ten. These data are taken from a study of shared clonotypes between healthy human individuals. Background on the study: Donors, aged 18 to 49, were a couple of women and a few men.

Germline CDR1 is SGHRS and CDR2 is YFSETQ. V shed 0 bases and J shed 6 bases, with 19 bases lying between them. The CDR3 has 17 residues. General observations from the study: Sampling included only blood; tissue repertoires likely differ.

What was sequenced was PBMCs. The V gene is TRBV5-1, the J gene TRBJ2-1; D may be TRBD2 (6 bases). The receptor's source is a woman aged 40 to 50 in good health. Some clones in this sample may be carry-over from other donors' samples. The CDR3 region is CASSLGYPYGSGNEQFF. CDR3 coding DNA: TGCGCCAGCAGCTTGGGGTATCCCTACGGGAGCGGCAATGAGCAGTTCTTC.